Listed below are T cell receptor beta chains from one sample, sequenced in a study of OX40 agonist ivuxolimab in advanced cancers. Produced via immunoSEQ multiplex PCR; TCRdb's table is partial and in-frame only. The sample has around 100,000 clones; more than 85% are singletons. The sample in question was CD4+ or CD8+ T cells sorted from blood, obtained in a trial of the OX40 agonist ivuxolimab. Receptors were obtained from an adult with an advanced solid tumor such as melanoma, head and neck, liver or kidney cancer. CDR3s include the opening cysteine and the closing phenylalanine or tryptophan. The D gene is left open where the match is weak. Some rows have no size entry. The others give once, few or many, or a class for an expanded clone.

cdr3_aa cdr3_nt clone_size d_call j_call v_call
CASSQAGGAYNEQFF TGTGCCAGCAGCCAAGCGGGAGGCGCCTACAATGAGCAGTTCTTC . TRBD2 TRBJ2-1 TRBV14
CASSLGVSGGGQETQYF TGTGCCAGCAGCTTAGGCGTTTCGGGAGGCGGACAAGAGACCCAGTACTTC once TRBD2 TRBJ2-5 TRBV7-2
CASREQLSSYNEQFF TGTGCCAGCAGGGAACAGCTTAGCTCCTACAATGAGCAGTTCTTC . . TRBJ2-1 TRBV6-1
CASSTNRGPKQETQYF TGTGCCAGCAGTACCAACAGGGGGCCGAAACAAGAGACCCAGTACTTC . TRBD1 TRBJ2-5 TRBV6-6
CASSLISGNGELFF TGTGCCAGCAGTCTTATCTCGGGAAACGGGGAGCTGTTTTTT once . TRBJ2-2 TRBV6-6
CASSQGQGAADTQYF TGTGCCAGCAGCCAGGGACAGGGGGCGGCAGATACGCAGTATTTT . TRBD1 TRBJ2-3 TRBV4-2
CASSFGFFPPQHF TGTGCCAGCAGCTTCGGCTTCTTTCCGCCCCAGCATTTT once . TRBJ1-5 TRBV7-3
CASSGQLREKLFF TGTGCCAGCAGTGGACAGCTACGGGAAAAACTGTTTTTT . . TRBJ1-4 TRBV2
CASSAGTGSEQYF TGTGCCAGCAGTGCCGGGACAGGATCCGAGCAGTACTTC . TRBD1 TRBJ2-7 TRBV2
CASSEGEEVAANTGELFF TGTGCCAGCAGTGAAGGGGAGGAGGTGGCCGCGAACACCGGGGAGCTGTTTTTT . . TRBJ2-2 TRBV6-1
CASSEPGTGNERWF TGTGCCAGCAGTGAACCCGGGACAGGGAATGAGAGGTGGTTT . TRBD1 TRBJ2-2 TRBV6-5
CASRYATGQPGGYTF TGCGCCAGCAGATACGCTACGGGACAGCCGGGAGGCTACACCTTC . TRBD1 TRBJ1-2 TRBV5-1
CASSKGGREEHEQYF TGTGCCAGCAGCAAAGGGGGAAGGGAAGAGCACGAGCAGTACTTC . . TRBJ2-7 TRBV21-1
CACQVAGGGWDTQYF TGTGCCTGTCAAGTAGCGGGAGGTGGTTGGGATACGCAGTATTTT . TRBD2 TRBJ2-3 TRBV30
CASSARVAGGPQYF TGTGCCAGCAGCGCACGGGTAGCGGGAGGGCCCCAGTACTTC . TRBD2 TRBJ2-7 TRBV27
CASSLGAVDEQFF TGTGCCAGCAGCCTCGGGGCAGTGGATGAGCAGTTCTTC . . TRBJ2-1 TRBV7-2
CASRAESNQPQHF TGTGCCAGCAGAGCTGAGTCGAATCAGCCCCAGCATTTT few . TRBJ1-5 TRBV2
CASSVTSGYEQYF TGTGCCAGCAGTGTTACTAGCGGCTACGAGCAGTACTTC . TRBD2 TRBJ2-7 TRBV6-6
CASSVPLAGGPVENEQFF TGCGCCAGCAGCGTTCCACTAGCGGGAGGGCCTGTAGAGAATGAGCAGTTCTTC . TRBD2 TRBJ2-1 TRBV5-1
CASSVGLAGPGVYNEQFF TGTGCCAGCAGCGTGGGACTAGCGGGACCTGGGGTGTACAATGAGCAGTTCTTC . TRBD2 TRBJ2-1 TRBV9
CASSPKGQGYEQYF TGTGCCAGCAGCCCCAAGGGACAGGGGTACGAGCAGTACTTC . TRBD1 TRBJ2-7 TRBV7-3
CASSLVSSGYEQYF TGTGCCAGCAGCTTAGTTAGTTCTGGCTACGAGCAGTACTTC . . TRBJ2-7 TRBV11-2
CASSPSSYEQYF TGTGCCAGCTCCCCGAGCTCCTACGAGCAGTACTTC few . TRBJ2-7 TRBV14
CASRGRNNEQFF TGTGCCAGCAGGGGACGGAACAATGAGCAGTTCTTC . . TRBJ2-1 TRBV11-3
CASSSGANTGELFF TGTGCCAGCAGCTCTGGAGCGAACACCGGGGAGCTGTTTTTT . . TRBJ2-2 TRBV7-8
CASSRRQGASYEQYF TGTGCCAGTAGTAGGAGACAGGGGGCTTCCTACGAGCAGTACTTC . TRBD1 TRBJ2-7 TRBV19
CASSLMTGGEAFF TGTGCCAGCAGCTTAATGACTGGTGGGGAAGCTTTCTTT . . TRBJ1-1 TRBV7-3
CAIADRGNNGELFF TGTGCCATCGCCGACAGGGGTAATAACGGGGAGCTGTTTTTT . TRBD1 TRBJ2-2 TRBV10-3
CASSYRDVTFAGELFF TGTGCCAGCAGCTACCGGGATGTTACTTTCGCGGGGGAGCTGTTTTTT . . TRBJ2-2 TRBV7-9
CASSYRDRLNTEAFF TGTGCCAGCAGTTACCGGGACAGACTGAACACTGAAGCTTTCTTT . TRBD1 TRBJ1-1 TRBV6-5
CASSLAQGTIKQYF TGTGCCAGCAGCTTAGCGCAGGGGACCATAAAGCAGTACTTC . . TRBJ2-7 TRBV7-9
CASSQSGQINEKLFF TGCGCCAGCAGCCAATCCGGACAGATCAATGAAAAACTGTTTTTT . . TRBJ1-4 TRBV4-1
CASSPRQDDEQFF TGTGCCAGCTCACCTAGACAGGACGATGAGCAGTTCTTC . . TRBJ2-1 TRBV18
CASRSLSGRAYEQYF TGTGCCAGCAGGAGCCTGTCGGGACGGGCCTACGAGCAGTACTTC . . TRBJ2-7 TRBV6-5
CASSITSWETQYF TGTGCCAGTAGCATCACTAGCTGGGAGACCCAGTACTTC . . TRBJ2-5 TRBV19
CASSQAGSYEQYF TGTGCCAGCAGCCAAGCAGGGAGCTACGAGCAGTACTTC . . TRBJ2-7 TRBV14
CASRPGIHTNEQFF TGTGCCAGCCGTCCGGGGATCCATACAAATGAGCAGTTCTTC . . TRBJ2-1 TRBV18
CASNKQGSTEAFF TGTGCCAGCAACAAACAGGGGAGCACTGAAGCTTTCTTT . TRBD1 TRBJ1-1 TRBV6-5
CASSFLQELRGYTF TGTGCCAGCAGTTTCTTACAGGAGCTACGTGGCTACACCTTC . . TRBJ1-2 TRBV28
CASSQQGKSNQPQHF TGCGCCAGCAGCCAACAGGGAAAGAGCAATCAGCCCCAGCATTTT . . TRBJ1-5 TRBV4-1
CASSARTGRAEQYF TGTGCCAGCAGCGCCCGGACAGGACGCGCCGAGCAGTACTTC . TRBD1 TRBJ2-7 TRBV9
CASSLGYEQYF TGTGCCAGCAGTTTGGGGTACGAGCAGTACTTC . . TRBJ2-7 TRBV28
CASSAPGHGANVLTF TGTGCCAGCAGCGCGCCGGGGCACGGGGCCAACGTCCTGACTTTC . . TRBJ2-6 TRBV7-9
CASSLAGGTSYGYTF TGTGCCAGCAGCTTAGCGGGAGGGACCTCCTATGGCTACACCTTC . . TRBJ1-2 TRBV7-9
CASSFGGRKNEKLFF TGTGCCAGCAGCTTTGGGGGCCGCAAAAATGAAAAACTGTTTTTT . . TRBJ1-4 TRBV7-6
CASSWYSGRGNPYEQYF TGTGCCAGCAGCTGGTATAGCGGGAGGGGCAACCCCTACGAGCAGTACTTC once TRBD2 TRBJ2-7 TRBV7-8
CASSQRSTYEQFF TGTGCCAGCAGCCAACGGTCAACCTATGAGCAGTTCTTC . . TRBJ2-1 TRBV16
CASSPTGWDTLHF TGTGCCAGCAGCCCGACAGGGTGGGACACCCTCCACTTT . TRBD1 TRBJ1-6 TRBV5-6
CASGLVSGADQPQHF TGTGCTAGTGGTTTGGTTTCAGGGGCGGATCAGCCCCAGCATTTT . . TRBJ1-5 TRBV12-5
CASSPRAGGPSYEQYF TGTGCCAGCAGCCCTCGAGCGGGAGGGCCTTCCTACGAGCAGTACTTC . TRBD2 TRBJ2-7 TRBV7-2